The 32 T cell receptor beta chains reported below all come from one sample, sequenced in a study of vaccination and CD4 T cells after COVID-19. For these receptors, no antigen is known. As to time point: late sampling 161 to 241 days after vaccination in a few convalescent patients. Treatment in this sample: roughly 10-day PBMC culture with coronavirus spike peptide pools or control peptides (ViraFEST assay). Once obtained from cultured CD4+ T cells, the DNA was sequenced using the Oncomine TCR Beta short-read assay. One entry per CDR3 protein, called by TCRdb with MiXCR from the PCR reads. The profile shows approximately 15,000 distinct CDR3 sequences, under 55% of them singletons. The input for sequencing was CD4+ T cells from blood, cultured in vitro, taken about 7 months after SARS-CoV-2 vaccination. The receptor source for this set is a human donor who had recovered from COVID-19.

This clonotype was seen only a few times. The chain recombines TRBV7-3 with TRBJ2-2, with D possibly being TRBD2 (6 bases). With 5 bases removed from V and 5 bases from J, the gap between germline ends came to 12 bases. The CDR3 contains 14 residues. Germline V gene data show CDR1 as SGHTA and CDR2 as FQGTGA. The CDR3 nucleotides read TGTGCCAGCAGCCCGGGACGGGGGACCGGGGAGCTGTTTTTT. Amino acid sequence: CASSPGRGTGELFF.

This chain uses TRBV11-1 with TRBJ2-1; TRBD1 agrees at 10 bases. The end of the DNA aligns better with TRBJ2-7, so the J call may be wrong. The germline gives CDR1 SGHAT, CDR2 FQDESV (reference sequence). The CDR3 extends over 14 amino acids. The chain's CDR3 is CASSHGQGVREQYF. The CDR3 DNA is TGTGCCAGCAGCCACGGACAGGGGGTGAGGGAGCAGTACTTC.

This clonotype is deemed hyperexpanded (1% or more). DNA of the CDR3: TGTGCCAGCAGCTTGACGGCAGGGGGTCAGCCCCAGCATTTT. Protein: CASSLTAGGQPQHF. The chain combines TRBV7-3 with TRBJ1-5; 7 nucleotides align to TRBD1. CDR3 length equals 14 residues. Germline V gene lookup returns CDR1 SGHTA and CDR2 FQGTGA. Trimming cost V 3 bases and J 6 bases; bases outside gene matches: 5. Together with reference TRBV7-3 and TRBJ1-5, the CDR3 gives the full variable domain: GAGVSQTPSNKVTEKGKYVELRCDPISGHTALYWYRQSLGQGPEFLIYFQGTGAADDSGLPNDRFFAVRPEGSVSTLKIQRTERGDSAVYLCASSLTAGGQPQHFGDGTRLSIL.

The sample holds one count of this clonotype. The rearrangement uses TRBV20-1 and TRBJ1-2; the match to TRBD1 covers 9 bases. Trimming at V came to 0 bases and at J to 7 bases, leaving 9 bases not matched to a gene. Germline values: CDR1 DFQATT, CDR2 SNEGSKA (reference sequence). The CDR3 length is 15 residues. The CDR3 reads CSARDPGQGRSGYTF. The DNA of the CDR3 is TGCAGTGCTAGAGATCCGGGACAGGGAAGGAGTGGCTACACCTTC.

This clonotype was counted only a few times. This chain links TRBV19 with TRBJ1-6; possible D gene TRBD1, 5 bases. With 7 bases removed from V and 6 bases from J, the gap between germline ends came to 16 bases. This CDR3 is 15 amino acids long. Germline V gives CDR1 LNHDA, CDR2 SQIVND (reference sequence). CDR3 nucleotides: TGTGCCAGTATCGATCGGCAGGGCGGTAATTCACCCCTCCACTTT. This encodes CASIDRQGGNSPLHF.

The V and J genes are TRBV20-1 and TRBJ2-3, with TRBD1 matching over 8 bases. CDR1 and CDR2 (germline): DFQATT, SNEGSKA (reference sequence). The CDR3 runs to 13 residues. With V trimmed by 3 bases and J by 2 bases, 1 base remained unmatched. CDR3: CSARTGVTDTQYF. The CDR3 DNA reads TGCAGTGCTAGGACAGGGGTCACAGATACGCAGTATTTT.

This clonotype qualifies as large. The J gene is TRBJ1-1, the V gene TRBV7-2, with D perhaps matching TRBD1 (5 bases). CDR3 length equals 15 residues. Germline assignment: CDR1 SGHTA and CDR2 FQGNSA. V was trimmed by 1 base and J by 1 base, leaving 10 bases between them. For the CDR3, the DNA is TGTGCCAGCAGCTTAGTTGGGGCAGGGAACACTGAAGCTTTCTTT. Amino acids: CASSLVGAGNTEAFF.

CDR3 sequence reads: CSASPDSNAYEQYF. The CDR3 coding sequence is TGCAGTGCTAGCCCCGACAGCAACGCCTACGAGCAGTACTTC. The chain employs TRBV20-1 and TRBJ2-7; weak D call: TRBD1 (5 bases). CDR3 length equals 14 residues. Per germline, CDR1 DFQATT and CDR2 SNEGSKA (reference sequence). With 3 bases removed from V and 2 bases from J, the gap between germline ends came to 14 bases.

The chain recombines TRBV7-9 with TRBJ2-1, with 8 bases identical to TRBD1. V was clipped by 4 bases and J by 5 bases; unmatched bases: 16. Germline CDR1 is SEHNR and CDR2 is FQNEAQ (reference sequence). The CDR3 spans 18 residues. The CDR3 is CASSYRDRGLPNDNEQFF. For the CDR3, the DNA is TGTGCCAGCAGCTACAGAGACAGGGGATTACCGAACGACAATGAGCAGTTCTTC.

The genes are TRBV20-1 and TRBJ1-1; TRBD1 aligns across 10 bases. Germline loops: CDR1 DFQATT, CDR2 SNEGSKA (reference sequence). CDR3 size: 13 residues. The junction had 2 bases not matched to a gene; V was cut back by 3 bases and J by 4 bases. CDR3 residues: CSARGQGPTEAFF. The CDR3 nucleotides are TGCAGTGCTAGGGGACAGGGGCCCACTGAAGCTTTCTTT.

The V gene is TRBV12-3 or TRBV12-4, the J gene TRBJ1-5; D remains ambiguous. Trimming shortened V by 5 bases and J by 0 bases, and 8 bases separated the two germline ends. The CDR3 has 14 amino acids. The CDR3 bases are TGTGCCAGCAGTGCGGATTATAGCAATCAGCCCCAGCATTTT. Translation gives CASSADYSNQPQHF.

This clonotype was counted between two and nine times. This rearrangement joins TRBV7-2 to TRBJ2-3; 8 bases are shared with TRBD2. With V trimmed by 5 bases and J by 5 bases, 9 bases remained unmatched. The CDR3 is made up of 15 amino acids. Germline V CDR1 and CDR2: SGHTA, FQGNSA. The CDR3 coding sequence is TGTGCCAGCAGCCGTCGGGAGGCGGGAGGAGATACGCAGTATTTT. Amino acid sequence: CASSRREAGGDTQYF.

This chain joins TRBV18 and TRBJ2-5; 12 bases are a match to TRBD2. Losses at the gene ends were 5 bases for V and 2 bases for J; bases not matched to a gene: 3. This CDR3 has 15 amino acids. Germline V gives CDR1 KGHSH, CDR2 LQKENI. The CDR3 loop is CASSRTSGIQETQYF. CDR3 DNA sequence: TGTGCCAGCTCAAGGACTAGCGGGATTCAAGAGACCCAGTACTTC.

The chain has TRBV7-8 and TRBJ2-5; TRBD1 aligns across 8 bases. Germline assignment: CDR1 SGHVS and CDR2 FQNEAQ. The CDR3 is 15 residues long. Trimming cost V 7 bases and J 7 bases; bases outside gene matches: 14. The CDR3 reads CASTLRTGPGGTQYF. CDR3 in DNA: TGTGCCAGCACCCTTAGGACAGGGCCCGGCGGGACCCAGTACTTC.

This sequence joins TRBV20-1 and TRBJ2-5, with TRBD1 matching over 9 bases. V shed 0 bases and J 6 bases; nucleotides not matched to a gene: 8. The CDR3 covers 15 residues. Germline assignment: CDR1 DFQATT and CDR2 SNEGSKA (reference sequence). The CDR3 loop reads CSARDGQGLSKTQYF. In nucleotides, the CDR3 is TGCAGTGCTAGAGATGGACAGGGGTTATCAAAGACCCAGTACTTC.

The chain joins TRBV6-5 to TRBJ1-1, with D hard to call. Trimming left V 2 bases short and J 3 bases short, with 10 bases between. The CDR3 loop spans 14 amino acids. CDR1 is MNHEY and CDR2 is SVGAGI in the germline V gene. CDR3 nucleotide sequence: TGTGCCAGCAGTTACCCCCGTTGGGACACTGAAGCTTTCTTT. Its translation is CASSYPRWDTEAFF.

This clonotype was detected only a few times. V gene TRBV20-1 combines with J gene TRBJ2-3, with 7 positions matching TRBD2. The V gene end was trimmed by 0 bases and the J gene end by 0 bases; junction bases not matched to a gene: 3. This CDR3 has 15 amino acids. Germline V CDR1 and CDR2: DFQATT, SNEGSKA (reference sequence). CDR3 sequence (DNA): TGCAGTGCTAGAGACAATAGCGGGAGCACAGATACGCAGTATTTT. It encodes CSARDNSGSTDTQYF.

There are a few counts of this clonotype. The chain recombines TRBV7-2 with TRBJ2-3; the D is unclear. The CDR3 has 12 residues. Germline V CDR1 and CDR2: SGHTA, FQGNSA. V was clipped by 2 bases and J by 4 bases, with 4 bases between them. For the CDR3, the DNA is TGTGCCAGCAGCTTAAGGTCAGATACGCAGTATTTT. This gives the protein CASSLRSDTQYF.

J is TRBJ2-1 and V is TRBV24-1; TRBD1 matches at 8 bases. CDR3 length equals 14 residues. Germline CDR1 and CDR2: KGHDR and SFDVKD. Unmatched junction bases numbered 6, after V lost 4 bases and J lost 8 bases. The CDR3 spells CATSEPSQGDEQFF. CDR3 nucleotides: TGTGCCACCAGTGAGCCCTCACAGGGGGATGAGCAGTTCTTC.

The CDR3 bases are TGTGCCATCAGGACAGGGTCTACTAACTATGGCTACACCTTC. Its protein product is CAIRTGSTNYGYTF. The V and J genes are TRBV10-3 and TRBJ1-2; 7 bases fit TRBD1. The CDR3 length is 14 residues. The germline gives CDR1 ENHRY, CDR2 SYGVKD. With 6 bases clipped from V and 0 bases from J, the junction kept 4 bases outside the gene matches.

The rearrangement uses TRBV6-1 and TRBJ1-1; 9 nucleotides agree with TRBD1. The CDR3 has 13 residues. Germline trimming cut 3 bases from V and 5 bases from J; bases unmatched to any gene: 1. Germline V lookup: CDR1 MNHNS, CDR2 SASEGT. The CDR3 DNA reads as TGTGCCAGCAGTGATGACAGGGGGACTGAAGCTTTCTTT. The encoded protein is CASSDDRGTEAFF.

CDR3 sequence reads: CASLQGLGSPLHF. CDR3 in DNA: TGTGCCAGCTTACAGGGTTTAGGTTCACCCCTCCACTTT. The rearrangement joins TRBV19 to TRBJ1-6; perhaps TRBD1 as D (6 bases). Trimming removed 9 bases at V and 9 bases at J, with 15 bases between. The CDR3 loop spans 13 amino acids. Germline V gene lookup returns CDR1 LNHDA and CDR2 SQIVND (reference sequence).

The chain has TRBV14 and TRBJ2-5; the D gene is possibly TRBD1 (5 bases). The CDR3 is 12 residues long. Trimming left V 6 bases short and J 5 bases short, with 10 bases between. Germline CDR1 and CDR2: SGHDN and FVKESK. CDR3 sequence (DNA): TGTGCCAGCAGTCTAAACAGGGAGACCCAGTACTTC. Translated, it gives CASSLNRETQYF.

This chain links TRBV20-1 with TRBJ2-1; 10 positions agree with TRBD2. The germline CDR1 and CDR2 sequences are DFQATT and SNEGSKA (reference sequence). V was pared by 5 bases and J by 6 bases, with 13 bases of the junction left unmatched. This CDR3 has 16 residues. CDR3 in DNA: TGCAGTGCTGCACCGGGGGGACTAGCGTCCATCAATGAGCAGTTCTTC. Its translation: CSAAPGGLASINEQFF.

This clonotype was recorded once. This chain uses TRBV5-6 with TRBJ2-7, with 16 bases fitting TRBD2. V shed 4 bases and J 2 bases; nucleotides not matched to a gene: 9. The CDR3 has 18 amino acids. Germline V gives CDR1 SGHDT, CDR2 YYEEEE. The CDR3 DNA sequence: TGTGCCAGCAGCCGGGGACTAGCGGGAGGGGCCCCACCCTACGAGCAGTACTTC. Translating it yields CASSRGLAGGAPPYEQYF.

This clonotype was counted between two and nine times. The V and J genes are TRBV20-1 and TRBJ2-1; TRBD2 agrees at 8 bases. The ends lost 5 bases at V and 7 bases at J; junction bases unmatched: 13. The CDR3 extends over 15 amino acids. Germline CDR1 DFQATT, CDR2 SNEGSKA (reference sequence). The CDR3 loop reads CSAGRLAWEENEQFF. CDR3 DNA: TGCAGTGCTGGTCGACTAGCGTGGGAAGAGAATGAGCAGTTCTTC.

The genes are TRBV20-1 and TRBJ1-5, with no clear D. V lost 0 bases and J lost 4, with 7 bases in between. This CDR3 is 13 amino acids long. Germline CDR1 DFQATT, CDR2 SNEGSKA (reference sequence). In nucleotides, the CDR3 is TGCAGTGCTAGAGAACACCAAAATCAGCCCCAGCATTTT. It encodes CSAREHQNQPQHF.

The chain has TRBV6-1 and TRBJ1-6, with a possible D match to TRBD1 (5 bases). In germline, CDR1 is MNHNS, CDR2 SASEGT. Deletions cut 2 bases from V and 10 bases from J, with 15 bases between. The CDR3 spans 15 residues. Written as DNA, the CDR3 is TGTGCCAGCAGTGAATTTGGGACTTCTATATCACCCCTCCACTTT. Translating gives CASSEFGTSISPLHF.

The chain uses TRBV20-1 and TRBJ2-1; 13 nucleotides agree with TRBD2. Looked up from germline, CDR1 is DFQATT and CDR2 is SNEGSKA (reference sequence). The CDR3 length is 14 residues. With V trimmed by 6 bases and J by 10 bases, 9 bases remained unmatched. The CDR3 here is CSAPWTSGSQEQFF. The CDR3 region has the DNA TGCAGTGCGCCGTGGACTAGCGGGAGCCAGGAGCAGTTCTTC.

The chain is built from TRBV7-8 and TRBJ2-2; a possible D gene is TRBD2 (5 bases). Germline CDR1 SGHVS, CDR2 FQNEAQ. The CDR3 spans 15 residues. The ends were cut back, 4 bases at V and 1 base at J, with 10 bases in the middle. In DNA form, the CDR3 reads TGTGCCAGCAGCTCCCACAGCGGGAACACCGGGGAGCTGTTTTTT. It translates to CASSSHSGNTGELFF. The complete variable domain, with remaining parts taken from reference TRBV7-8 and TRBJ2-2, reads GAGVSQSPRYKVAKRGQDVALRCDPISGHVSLFWYQQALGQGPEFLTYFQNEAQLDKSGLPSDRFFAERPEGSVSTLKIQRTQQEDSAVYLCASSSHSGNTGELFFGEGSRLTVL.

This clonotype has more than one count but fewer than ten. The chain carries TRBV10-3 and TRBJ2-3; D perhaps matches TRBD1 (6 bases). CDR3 size: 15 residues. V lost 7 bases, J lost 1 base, and 15 bases lay in between. Germline V gives CDR1 ENHRY, CDR2 SYGVKD. DNA for the CDR3: TGTGCCATCAATCCTGGGACATTGCGCACAGATACGCAGTATTTT. It translates to CAINPGTLRTDTQYF.

The chain uses TRBV5-1 and TRBJ2-5, with D unclear. Trimming removed 5 bases at V and 3 bases at J, with 14 bases between. Per the germline V gene, CDR1 is SGHRS and CDR2 is YFSETQ. The CDR3 is 14 residues long. In DNA form, the CDR3 reads TGCGCCAGCAGTTACGCGGCATTGGAAGAGACCCAGTACTTC. Translated, it gives CASSYAALEETQYF.